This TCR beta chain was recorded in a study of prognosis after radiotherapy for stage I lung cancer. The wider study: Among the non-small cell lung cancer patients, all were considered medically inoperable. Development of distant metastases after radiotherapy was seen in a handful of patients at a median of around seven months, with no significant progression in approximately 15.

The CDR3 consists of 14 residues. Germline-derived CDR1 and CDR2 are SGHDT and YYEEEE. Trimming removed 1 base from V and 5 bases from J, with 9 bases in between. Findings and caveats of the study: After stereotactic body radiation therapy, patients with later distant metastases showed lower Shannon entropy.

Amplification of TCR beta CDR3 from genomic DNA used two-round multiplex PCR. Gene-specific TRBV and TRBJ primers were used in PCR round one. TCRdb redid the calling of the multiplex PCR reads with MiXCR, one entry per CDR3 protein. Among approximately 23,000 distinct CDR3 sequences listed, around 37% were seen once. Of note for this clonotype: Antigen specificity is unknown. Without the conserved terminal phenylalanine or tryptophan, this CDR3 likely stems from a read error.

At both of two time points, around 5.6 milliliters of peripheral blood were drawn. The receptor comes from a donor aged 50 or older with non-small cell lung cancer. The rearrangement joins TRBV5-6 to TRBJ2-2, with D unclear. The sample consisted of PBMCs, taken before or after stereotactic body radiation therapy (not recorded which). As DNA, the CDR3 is TGTGCCAGCAGCTTGTGGCTACATACCGGGGAGCTGTTTTCT. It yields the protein CASSLWLHTGELFS.